This is a list of T cell receptor beta chains from one sample in a study of cytomegalovirus exposure and HLA in healthy donors. Sequenced by immunoSEQ multiplex PCR; TCRdb stores in-frame clones only, minus some. The profile shows 110,000 or so clones, around 88% of them singletons. Source material: PBMCs. The source of these receptors is a young man in good health and CMV-seronegative. The CDR3 runs from the conserved cysteine through the conserved F or W. Fields, in order: D gene, V gene, clone size, J gene, CDR3 DNA, CDR3 protein. D genes are given only for firm matches. A clone size is listed for some rows: how often the clone was seen (once, few, many), or a class if it is expanded.

d_call: TRBD1; v_call: TRBV5-4; clone_size: once; j_call: TRBJ2-7; cdr3_nt: TGTGCCAGCAGCCCAGGGACAGGCCCCTACGAGCAGTACTTC; cdr3_aa: CASSPGTGPYEQYF
d_call: TRBD1; v_call: TRBV4-3; clone_size: -; j_call: TRBJ2-7; cdr3_nt: TGCGCCAGCAGTCCCGGGACAGACTCCTACGAGCAGTACTTC; cdr3_aa: CASSPGTDSYEQYF
d_call: -; v_call: TRBV2; clone_size: -; j_call: TRBJ2-2; cdr3_nt: TGTGCCAGCAGTGAACAAGGGGGAGCGAACACCGGGGAGCTGTTTTTT; cdr3_aa: CASSEQGGANTGELFF
d_call: TRBD2; v_call: TRBV18; clone_size: -; j_call: TRBJ2-5; cdr3_nt: TGTGCCAGCTCACTACTAGCGGGAGAGCAAGAGACCCAGTACTTC; cdr3_aa: CASSLLAGEQETQYF
d_call: -; v_call: TRBV19; clone_size: -; j_call: TRBJ1-2; cdr3_nt: TGTGCCAGTAGTACGGGATTGCCCGGTAGCAGCCCTCGGAGCTACACCTTC; cdr3_aa: CASSTGLPGSSPRSYTF
d_call: TRBD1; v_call: TRBV7-9; clone_size: -; j_call: TRBJ2-2; cdr3_nt: TGTGCCAGCAGCTTAAACAGGGGGAACACCGGGGAGCTGTTTTTT; cdr3_aa: CASSLNRGNTGELFF
d_call: -; v_call: TRBV5-4; clone_size: -; j_call: TRBJ2-1; cdr3_nt: TGTGCCAGCAGCAAAAAATTACTCGACAATGAGCAGTTCTTC; cdr3_aa: CASSKKLLDNEQFF
d_call: -; v_call: TRBV30; clone_size: -; j_call: TRBJ1-1; cdr3_nt: TGTGCCTGGCACAGGGCGAACACTGAAGCTTTCTTT; cdr3_aa: CAWHRANTEAFF
d_call: TRBD2; v_call: TRBV28; clone_size: -; j_call: TRBJ2-3; cdr3_nt: TGTGCCAGCAGGGCAGGCGGGGGGGATACGCAGTATTTT; cdr3_aa: CASRAGGGDTQYF
d_call: -; v_call: TRBV27; clone_size: -; j_call: TRBJ2-2; cdr3_nt: TGTGCCAGCAGGTCCCTAGGGGACACCGGGGAGCTGTTTTTT; cdr3_aa: CASRSLGDTGELFF
d_call: TRBD1; v_call: TRBV6-1; clone_size: -; j_call: TRBJ1-2; cdr3_nt: TGTGCCAGCAGTGACCGGACAGGATGGAACTATGGCTACACCTTC; cdr3_aa: CASSDRTGWNYGYTF
d_call: -; v_call: TRBV15; clone_size: -; j_call: TRBJ1-1; cdr3_nt: TGTGCCACCAGCCCCCGCCGGGACACTGAGGCTTTCTTT; cdr3_aa: CATSPRRDTEAFF
d_call: -; v_call: TRBV19; clone_size: -; j_call: TRBJ1-2; cdr3_nt: TGTGCCAGTAGTAGGACAAGCAACTATGGCTACACCTTC; cdr3_aa: CASSRTSNYGYTF
d_call: -; v_call: TRBV4-3; clone_size: -; j_call: TRBJ1-2; cdr3_nt: TGCGCCAGCAGCCAAGTGTGGGGGGATGGCTACACCTTC; cdr3_aa: CASSQVWGDGYTF
d_call: TRBD1; v_call: TRBV19; clone_size: -; j_call: TRBJ1-5; cdr3_nt: TGTGCCAGTAGTATTTCAGGGGGCATCCTTAGCAATCAGCCCCAGCATTTT; cdr3_aa: CASSISGGILSNQPQHF
d_call: -; v_call: TRBV5-1; clone_size: -; j_call: TRBJ1-1; cdr3_nt: TGCGCCAGCAGCTCCCGATCGGACACGGGGAACACTGAAGCTTTCTTT; cdr3_aa: CASSSRSDTGNTEAFF
d_call: -; v_call: TRBV10-3; clone_size: -; j_call: TRBJ1-2; cdr3_nt: TGTGCCATCAGTAAACTCGGGGAGGATAACTATGGCTACACCTTC; cdr3_aa: CAISKLGEDNYGYTF
d_call: -; v_call: TRBV27; clone_size: once; j_call: TRBJ1-1; cdr3_nt: TGTGCCAGCAGGTACAGGGAGTTAGGCACTGAAGCTTTCTTT; cdr3_aa: CASRYRELGTEAFF
d_call: -; v_call: TRBV7-2; clone_size: -; j_call: TRBJ1-5; cdr3_nt: TGTGCCAGCAGCTTAGTTGTGGGAGGGCTTAGCAATCAGCCCCAGCATTTT; cdr3_aa: CASSLVVGGLSNQPQHF
d_call: TRBD1; v_call: TRBV18; clone_size: once; j_call: TRBJ1-4; cdr3_nt: TGTGCCAGCTCACCAGGGGGACAGAAGAATGAAAAACTGTTTTTT; cdr3_aa: CASSPGGQKNEKLFF
d_call: TRBD1; v_call: TRBV7-9; clone_size: -; j_call: TRBJ2-7; cdr3_nt: TGTGCCAGCAGCTTACAGGGGACAGGGGTCTACGAGCAGTACTTC; cdr3_aa: CASSLQGTGVYEQYF
d_call: -; v_call: TRBV28; clone_size: -; j_call: TRBJ1-5; cdr3_nt: TGTGCCAGCAGTCTAGGGGGACGGCAGCCCCAGCATTTT; cdr3_aa: CASSLGGRQPQHF
d_call: -; v_call: TRBV7-9; clone_size: -; j_call: TRBJ2-2; cdr3_nt: TGTGCCAGCAGCTTCAGGGGATCCGGGGAGCTGTTTTTT; cdr3_aa: CASSFRGSGELFF
d_call: -; v_call: TRBV11-2; clone_size: -; j_call: TRBJ1-5; cdr3_nt: TGTGCCAGCAGCCGGGGAGTTAGCAATCAGCCCCAGCATTTT; cdr3_aa: CASSRGVSNQPQHF
d_call: -; v_call: TRBV9; clone_size: -; j_call: TRBJ1-2; cdr3_nt: TGTGCCAGCAGCGCAAGACATGCACTGGACTATGGCTACACCTTC; cdr3_aa: CASSARHALDYGYTF
d_call: TRBD1; v_call: TRBV6-6; clone_size: -; j_call: TRBJ2-7; cdr3_nt: TGTGCCAGCGAAGACAGGGGGCTTTCCCACTACGAGCAGTACTTC; cdr3_aa: CASEDRGLSHYEQYF
d_call: TRBD2; v_call: TRBV5-1; clone_size: -; j_call: TRBJ2-3; cdr3_nt: TGCGCCAGCAGCTTTGGCGGGAGAGGCACAGATACGCAGTATTTT; cdr3_aa: CASSFGGRGTDTQYF
d_call: TRBD2; v_call: TRBV5-6; clone_size: -; j_call: TRBJ2-7; cdr3_nt: TGTGCCAGCAGCCTCGGGACTACCTACGAGCAGTACTTC; cdr3_aa: CASSLGTTYEQYF
d_call: -; v_call: TRBV19; clone_size: once; j_call: TRBJ2-1; cdr3_nt: TGTGCCAGTAGTACTGAAACAGGGTCTGTTGAGCAGTTCTTC; cdr3_aa: CASSTETGSVEQFF
d_call: -; v_call: TRBV9; clone_size: -; j_call: TRBJ1-3; cdr3_nt: TGTGCCAGCAGCGTAGGTTTCTCCTACTCTGGAAACACCATATATTTT; cdr3_aa: CASSVGFSYSGNTIYF
d_call: TRBD2; v_call: TRBV7-8; clone_size: -; j_call: TRBJ2-7; cdr3_nt: TGTGCCAGCAGCTTAACCTCTGGGGGGGGTACCTTTTACGAGCAGTACTTC; cdr3_aa: CASSLTSGGGTFYEQYF
d_call: TRBD2; v_call: TRBV5-1; clone_size: -; j_call: TRBJ2-2; cdr3_nt: TGCGCCAGCAGCTCTCAAGCGGGAGGCGTTTTGGGCGGGGAGCTGTTTTTT; cdr3_aa: CASSSQAGGVLGGELFF
d_call: -; v_call: TRBV29-1; clone_size: -; j_call: TRBJ2-7; cdr3_nt: TGCAGCGTTGATTCGGGGGACAGTTACGAGCAGTACTTC; cdr3_aa: CSVDSGDSYEQYF
d_call: TRBD2; v_call: TRBV5-4; clone_size: -; j_call: TRBJ2-5; cdr3_nt: TGTGCCAGCAGCACGGCCCGCGGGACTAGTTTGGAGACCCAGTACTTC; cdr3_aa: CASSTARGTSLETQYF
d_call: TRBD1; v_call: TRBV28; clone_size: -; j_call: TRBJ2-7; cdr3_nt: TGTGCCAGCAGCCAAAGGGACAGGGGTTACGAGCAGTACTTC; cdr3_aa: CASSQRDRGYEQYF
d_call: TRBD1; v_call: TRBV13; clone_size: -; j_call: TRBJ1-2; cdr3_nt: TGTGCCAGCAGCTTAGGGGGACAGGGGATCTATGGCTACACCTTC; cdr3_aa: CASSLGGQGIYGYTF
d_call: TRBD1; v_call: TRBV28; clone_size: -; j_call: TRBJ1-2; cdr3_nt: TGTGCCAGCAGGGGGGGACAGGGCGGTGGCTACACCTTC; cdr3_aa: CASRGGQGGGYTF
d_call: TRBD1; v_call: TRBV6-5; clone_size: once; j_call: TRBJ1-2; cdr3_nt: TGTGCCAGCAGTTACGCGATCGGGACAGGGTTGCCTGGCTACACCTTC; cdr3_aa: CASSYAIGTGLPGYTF
d_call: TRBD2; v_call: TRBV4-2; clone_size: once; j_call: TRBJ2-7; cdr3_nt: TGTGCCAGCAGCCAAGGACTAGCAGAATACGAGCAGTACTTC; cdr3_aa: CASSQGLAEYEQYF
d_call: TRBD1; v_call: TRBV5-8; clone_size: -; j_call: TRBJ1-5; cdr3_nt: TGTGCCAGCAGCTCAGACAGGGCTCAGCCCCAGCATTTT; cdr3_aa: CASSSDRAQPQHF
d_call: -; v_call: TRBV27; clone_size: -; j_call: TRBJ1-4; cdr3_nt: TGTGCCAGCGGAACCAGGAGGAGTGAAAAACTGTTTTTT; cdr3_aa: CASGTRRSEKLFF
d_call: -; v_call: TRBV28; clone_size: -; j_call: TRBJ2-2; cdr3_nt: TGTGCCAGCAGTTTTACAGGGAACACCGGGGAGCTGTTTTTT; cdr3_aa: CASSFTGNTGELFF
d_call: TRBD2; v_call: TRBV7-7; clone_size: few; j_call: TRBJ2-1; cdr3_nt: TGTGCCAGCAGCTTAGCCCTAGCGGACAACAATGAGCAGTTCTTC; cdr3_aa: CASSLALADNNEQFF
d_call: TRBD1; v_call: TRBV4-1; clone_size: -; j_call: TRBJ2-1; cdr3_nt: TGCGCCAGCAGCCGGCCCGGGACAGGGATCTTCTTC; cdr3_aa: CASSRPGTGIFF
d_call: -; v_call: TRBV12-5; clone_size: -; j_call: TRBJ2-1; cdr3_nt: TGTGCTAGTGGTCCCGGGAGCTCCTACAATGAGCAGTTCTTC; cdr3_aa: CASGPGSSYNEQFF
d_call: -; v_call: TRBV30; clone_size: -; j_call: TRBJ1-2; cdr3_nt: TGTGCCTGGACGGGGGGCGTCTATGGCTACACCTTC; cdr3_aa: CAWTGGVYGYTF
d_call: -; v_call: TRBV27; clone_size: -; j_call: TRBJ2-7; cdr3_nt: TGTGCCAGCAGTGAGGGAATCTTTTACGAGCAGTACTTC; cdr3_aa: CASSEGIFYEQYF
d_call: -; v_call: TRBV7-2; clone_size: -; j_call: TRBJ1-1; cdr3_nt: TGTGCCAGCAGCTTAGCAGGGGGATTGAACACTGAAGCTTTCTTT; cdr3_aa: CASSLAGGLNTEAFF
d_call: -; v_call: TRBV5-5; clone_size: -; j_call: TRBJ1-1; cdr3_nt: TGTGCCAGCAGCCCGCGGACAGATGAAGCTTTCTTT; cdr3_aa: CASSPRTDEAFF
d_call: TRBD1; v_call: TRBV14; clone_size: -; j_call: TRBJ1-1; cdr3_nt: TGTGCCAGCAGCCCCCGGACAGGGGGCAGAGGGAACACTGAAGCTTTCTTT; cdr3_aa: CASSPRTGGRGNTEAFF
d_call: TRBD1; v_call: TRBV7-2; clone_size: -; j_call: TRBJ1-6; cdr3_nt: TGTGCCAGCAGCCGACAGGGGGTAAATTCACCCCTCCACTTT; cdr3_aa: CASSRQGVNSPLHF
d_call: -; v_call: TRBV27; clone_size: -; j_call: TRBJ1-1; cdr3_nt: TGTGCCAGCAGTTCGGGGGGTGAAGCTTTCTTT; cdr3_aa: CASSSGGEAFF
d_call: -; v_call: TRBV2; clone_size: -; j_call: TRBJ1-1; cdr3_nt: TGTGCCAGCAGATATACAGGGTCGGGCACTGAAGCTTTCTTT; cdr3_aa: CASRYTGSGTEAFF
d_call: TRBD2; v_call: TRBV5-1; clone_size: -; j_call: TRBJ2-3; cdr3_nt: TGCGCCAGCAACACGGGACTAGCGGATAGCACAGATACGCAGTATTTT; cdr3_aa: CASNTGLADSTDTQYF
d_call: TRBD1; v_call: TRBV27; clone_size: -; j_call: TRBJ1-2; cdr3_nt: TGTGCCAGCAGTTCAACAGGGGGTGCATATGGCTACACCTTC; cdr3_aa: CASSSTGGAYGYTF
d_call: TRBD2; v_call: TRBV7-6; clone_size: -; j_call: TRBJ2-7; cdr3_nt: TGTGCCAGCAGCTTAGGACTAGCGGGAGATTTCTCCTACGAGCAGTACTTC; cdr3_aa: CASSLGLAGDFSYEQYF
d_call: TRBD2; v_call: TRBV7-8; clone_size: -; j_call: TRBJ2-7; cdr3_nt: TGTGCCAGCAGCTTAGTCTTAGCGGGAATGGGGAACGAGCAGTACTTC; cdr3_aa: CASSLVLAGMGNEQYF
d_call: -; v_call: TRBV9; clone_size: -; j_call: TRBJ1-4; cdr3_nt: TGTGCCAGCAGCGTAGATGAGGGCACTAATGAAAAACTGTTTTTT; cdr3_aa: CASSVDEGTNEKLFF
d_call: -; v_call: TRBV28; clone_size: few; j_call: TRBJ1-1; cdr3_nt: TGTGCCAGCAGTTTCGATCGGAGATACACTGAAGCTTTCTTT; cdr3_aa: CASSFDRRYTEAFF
d_call: TRBD2; v_call: TRBV7-7; clone_size: -; j_call: TRBJ2-5; cdr3_nt: TGTGCCAGCAGCATGGGACTAGCGGGAGGAGAAGAGACCCAGTACTTC; cdr3_aa: CASSMGLAGGEETQYF